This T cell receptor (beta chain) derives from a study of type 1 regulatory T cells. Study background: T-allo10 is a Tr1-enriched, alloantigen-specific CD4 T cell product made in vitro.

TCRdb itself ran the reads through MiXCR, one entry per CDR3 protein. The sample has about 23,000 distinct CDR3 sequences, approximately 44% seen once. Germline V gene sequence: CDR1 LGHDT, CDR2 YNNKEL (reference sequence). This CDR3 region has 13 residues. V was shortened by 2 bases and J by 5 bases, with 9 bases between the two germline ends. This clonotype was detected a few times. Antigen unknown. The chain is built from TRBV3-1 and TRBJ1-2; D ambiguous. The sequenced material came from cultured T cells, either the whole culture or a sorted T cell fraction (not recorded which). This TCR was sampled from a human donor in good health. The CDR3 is CASSQWAGYGYTF. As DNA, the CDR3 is TGTGCCAGCAGCCAATGGGCAGGTTATGGCTACACCTTC.